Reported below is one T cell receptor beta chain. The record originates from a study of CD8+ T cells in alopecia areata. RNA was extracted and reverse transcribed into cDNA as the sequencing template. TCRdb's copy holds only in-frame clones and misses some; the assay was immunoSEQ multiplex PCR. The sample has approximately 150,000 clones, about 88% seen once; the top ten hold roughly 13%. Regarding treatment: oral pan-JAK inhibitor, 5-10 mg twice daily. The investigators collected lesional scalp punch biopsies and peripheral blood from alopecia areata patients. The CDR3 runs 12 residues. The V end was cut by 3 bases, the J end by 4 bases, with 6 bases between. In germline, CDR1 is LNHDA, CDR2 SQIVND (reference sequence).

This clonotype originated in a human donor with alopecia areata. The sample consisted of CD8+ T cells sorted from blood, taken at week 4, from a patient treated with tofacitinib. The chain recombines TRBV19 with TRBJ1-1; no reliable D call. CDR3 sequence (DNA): TGTGCCAGTAGTATTTTTGGCACTGAAGCTTTCTTT. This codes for CASSIFGTEAFF.